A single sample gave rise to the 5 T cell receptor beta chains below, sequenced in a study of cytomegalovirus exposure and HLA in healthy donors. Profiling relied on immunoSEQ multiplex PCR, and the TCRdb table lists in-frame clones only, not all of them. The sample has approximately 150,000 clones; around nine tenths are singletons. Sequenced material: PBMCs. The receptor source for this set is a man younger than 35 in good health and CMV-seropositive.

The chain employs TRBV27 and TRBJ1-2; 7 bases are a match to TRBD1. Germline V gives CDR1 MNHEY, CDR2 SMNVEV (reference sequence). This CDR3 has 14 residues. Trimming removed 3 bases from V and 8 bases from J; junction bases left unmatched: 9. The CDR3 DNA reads TGTGCCAGCAGTTTCCGACAGGGAGCACTGGGCTACACCTTC. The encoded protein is CASSFRQGALGYTF.

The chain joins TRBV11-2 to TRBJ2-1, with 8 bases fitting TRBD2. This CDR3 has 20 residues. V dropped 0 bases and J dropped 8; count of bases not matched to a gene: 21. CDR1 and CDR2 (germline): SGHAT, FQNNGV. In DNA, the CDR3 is TGTGCCAGCAGCTTAGATTTAGGGGTGATAGCGGGACACCTGGGCGATGAGCAGTTCTTC. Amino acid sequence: CASSLDLGVIAGHLGDEQFF.

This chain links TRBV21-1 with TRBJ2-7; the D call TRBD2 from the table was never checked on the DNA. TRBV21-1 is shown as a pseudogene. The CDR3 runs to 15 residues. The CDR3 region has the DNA TGTGCCAGCAGCGAGGGCCGGGGACTAGCGAGCGAGCAGTACTTC. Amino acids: CASSEGRGLASEQYF.

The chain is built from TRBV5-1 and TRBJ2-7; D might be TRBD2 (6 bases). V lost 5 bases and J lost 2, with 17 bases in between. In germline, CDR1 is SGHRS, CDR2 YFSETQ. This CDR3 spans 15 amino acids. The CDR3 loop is CASRRDLRLTYEQYF. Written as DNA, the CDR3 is TGCGCCAGCAGACGGGACTTACGCCTGACCTACGAGCAGTACTTC.

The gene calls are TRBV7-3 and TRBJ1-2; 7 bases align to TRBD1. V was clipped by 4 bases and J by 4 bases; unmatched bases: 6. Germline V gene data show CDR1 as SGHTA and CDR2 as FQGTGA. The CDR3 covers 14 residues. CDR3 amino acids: CASSSHAGGYGYTF. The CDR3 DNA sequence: TGTGCCAGCAGCTCCCATGCAGGGGGCTATGGCTACACCTTC.